At least ten counts were recorded for the clone carrying this T cell receptor (beta chain). Its antigen is not identified. The data stem from a study of T cells in Graves' hyperthyroidism and ophthalmopathy. RNA transcripts gave rise to amplified TCR beta CDR3 regions. The HTBI primer set was used in a first-round RT-PCR of the TCR CDR3. One entry per CDR3 protein, called by TCRdb with MiXCR from the multiplex PCR reads. Of about 580,000 distinct CDR3 sequences listed, 40% to 55% are singletons. Researchers defined stable Graves' hyperthyroidism as no ophthalmopathy progression within 18 months. Hyperthyroidism patients were newly diagnosed, had disease duration under 2 months, and were aged 18 to 65 years. Used for diagnoses were clinical symptoms, serum thyroxine and TRAb, thyroid ultrasound and orbital computed tomography. The CDR3 has 15 amino acids. With 3 bases removed from V and 3 bases from J, the gap between germline ends came to 14 bases. Germline-derived CDR1 and CDR2 are SEHNR and FQNEAQ (reference sequence).

Study-level points and caveats: Peripheral blood also featured most of the thyroid clonotypes expanded above 0.001.

The source is a young woman with Graves' hyperthyroidism. The V call is TRBV7-9, the J call TRBJ1-2; D is undetermined. The sample comprised peripheral blood or thyroid tissue (not recorded which). The CDR3 sequence: CASSFVSSGDYGYTF. CDR3 in DNA: TGTGCCAGCAGCTTTGTATCGAGTGGGGACTATGGCTACACCTTC.